This passage covers 9 T cell receptor beta chains from one sample sequenced in a study of T cells after yellow fever vaccination. TCRdb re-analysed the 5' RACE reads in MiXCR, keeping a single row per CDR3 protein. The repertoire holds 350,000 to 450,000 distinct CDR3 sequences, with approximately 5.7% as singletons. The material was PBMCs, obtained 5 days after the yellow fever booster vaccination. These receptors originate from a man in his thirties or forties who received the YFV17D yellow fever vaccine.

This clonotype was observed a few times. V and J are TRBV7-6 and TRBJ1-1, with D uncertain. CDR1 and CDR2 (germline): SGHVS, FNYEAQ. CDR3 length: 15 amino acids. V lost 1 base and J lost 1, with 10 bases in between. CDR3 residues: CASSLEPGRNTEAFF. Written as DNA, the CDR3 is TGTGCCAGCAGCTTAGAACCGGGAAGGAACACTGAAGCTTTCTTT.

V is TRBV12-3 or TRBV12-4 and J is TRBJ2-3; 12 bases line up with TRBD2. The CDR3 consists of 19 residues. V trimming: 0 bases; J trimming: 2 bases; junction bases outside the gene matches: 9. The CDR3 region has the DNA TGTGCCAGCAGTTTAGCCGCACGCGGACTAGCGGGAAACACAGATACGCAGTATTTT. Its protein is CASSLAARGLAGNTDTQYF.

This clonotype has at least ten counts. The chain is built from TRBV21-1 and TRBJ2-3. TRBV21-1 is a recognized pseudogene. The CDR3 contains 14 residues. DNA for the CDR3: TGTGCCAGCAGCCAAATCTTATTTACAGATACGCAGTATTTT. The encoded protein is CASSQILFTDTQYF.

This clonotype showed up just a few times. This rearrangement joins TRBV20-1 to TRBJ2-1; TRBD2 agrees at 8 bases. CDR3 size: 14 residues. V trimming: 3 bases; J trimming: 7 bases; junction bases outside the gene matches: 8. CDR1 is DFQATT, CDR2 SNEGSKA, per germline (reference sequence). The CDR3 reads CSASRREVGNEQFF. CDR3 coding DNA: TGCAGTGCTAGTAGGCGGGAGGTAGGGAATGAGCAGTTCTTC.

This clonotype was picked up a small number of times. V is TRBV7-9 and J is TRBJ2-3, with D perhaps being TRBD1 or TRBD2 (5 bases each). Trimming stripped 4 bases from V and 6 bases from J, with 8 bases between. Germline CDR1 is SEHNR and CDR2 is FQNEAQ (reference sequence). This CDR3 comprises 12 residues. DNA for the CDR3: TGTGCCAGCAGCTCCGAGGGGGATACGCAGTATTTT. Its protein product is CASSSEGDTQYF.

This clonotype has a count of ten or more. The chain has TRBV20-1 and TRBJ1-3, with TRBD1 as a possible D gene (5 bases). The CDR3 has 13 amino acids. The ends were cut back, 3 bases at V and 5 bases at J, with 11 bases in the middle. CDR1 and CDR2 from the germline V gene are DFQATT and SNEGSKA (reference sequence). The CDR3 DNA reads as TGCAGTGCTAGTCGTGACAGCAGAAACACCATATATTTT. Its translation is CSASRDSRNTIYF.

This chain uses TRBV20-1 with TRBJ2-7; TRBD2 is a possible D gene (6 bases). V shed 3 bases and J shed 7 bases, with 10 bases lying between them. This CDR3 region has 11 residues. CDR1 DFQATT and CDR2 SNEGSKA come from the germline V gene (reference sequence). The CDR3 DNA reads TGCAGTGCTAGTTATGCGGGAGAGCAGTACTTC. Translating gives CSASYAGEQYF.

This clonotype turned up a few times. The CDR3 DNA follows: TGTGCCAGCAGCTTAAACCCTAGCGGGAGCCACGAGCAGTACTTC. Protein sequence: CASSLNPSGSHEQYF. The chain uses TRBV7-2 and TRBJ2-7; 10 bases are a match to TRBD2. The CDR3 extends over 15 amino acids. J gave up 5 bases and V 2 bases, and 6 bases lay outside the gene matches. In germline, CDR1 is SGHTA, CDR2 FQGNSA.

The chain combines TRBV3-1 with TRBJ1-1; D may be TRBD1 (5 bases). V lost 0 bases and J lost 9, with 14 bases in between. Germline loops: CDR1 LGHDT, CDR2 YNNKEL (reference sequence). The CDR3 is 14 amino acids. CDR3 protein: CASSQDLDRQKAFF. The CDR3 DNA is TGTGCCAGCAGCCAAGATCTTGACAGACAAAAAGCTTTCTTT. Based on the CDR3 plus reference TRBV3-1 and TRBJ1-1, the full variable domain is DTAVSQTPKYLVTQMGNDKSIKCEQNLGHDTMYWYKQDSKKFLKIMFSYNNKELIINETVPNRFSPKSPDKAHLNLHINSLELGDSAVYFCASSQDLDRQKAFFGQGTRLTVV.